This TCR beta chain was profiled in a study of T cells after yellow fever vaccination. Study summary: Those fractions that held only low numbers of cells were prepared using the SMART-Seq v4 Ultra Low Input RNA kit. Study-level results: Among all clonotypes, a small share was observed in both CD4 and CD8 compartments. Reappearance after the booster was observed for most primary-vaccination clones (more than 95% CD4, around 90% CD8).

The TCR cDNA carried a universal primer site and UMIs from 5'RACE template switching. MiXCR, applied by TCRdb to the 5' RACE reads, yields one record per CDR3 protein. The sample records 500,000 to 650,000 distinct CDR3 sequences, roughly a sixth being singletons. Regarding this clonotype: Its target is unknown.

Germline CDR1 and CDR2: LNHDA and SQIVND (reference sequence). The CDR3 contains 13 residues. V lost 8 bases and J 0 bases, leaving 10 bases between the germline ends. This sequence was found in a man aged 18 to 29 who received the YFV17D yellow fever vaccine. This sequence joins TRBV19 and TRBJ1-1; no definite D call. Sequenced material: PBMCs, taken about 5 days after the first yellow fever vaccination. CDR3 nucleotide sequence: TGTGCCAGTGAAAACCTCATGAACACTGAAGCTTTCTTT. Its protein product is CASENLMNTEAFF. Combining the CDR3 with reference TRBV19 and TRBJ1-1 gives the whole variable domain DGGITQSPKYLFRKEGQNVTLSCEQNLNHDAMYWYRQDPGQGLRLIYYSQIVNDFQKGDIAEGYSVSREKKESFPLTVTSAQKNPTAFYLCASENLMNTEAFFGQGTRLTVV.